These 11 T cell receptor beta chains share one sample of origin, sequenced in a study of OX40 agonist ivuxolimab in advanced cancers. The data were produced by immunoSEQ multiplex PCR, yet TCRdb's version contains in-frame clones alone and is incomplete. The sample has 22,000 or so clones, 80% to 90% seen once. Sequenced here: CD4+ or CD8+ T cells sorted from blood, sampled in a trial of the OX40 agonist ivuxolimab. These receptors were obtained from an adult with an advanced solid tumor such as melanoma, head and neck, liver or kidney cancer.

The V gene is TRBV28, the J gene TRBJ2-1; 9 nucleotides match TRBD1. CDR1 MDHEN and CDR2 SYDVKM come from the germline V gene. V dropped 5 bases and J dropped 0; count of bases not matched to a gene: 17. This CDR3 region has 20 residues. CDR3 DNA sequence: TGTGCCAGCAGTCAGCCGGGACCTACAGGGGGCAAGAGCTCCTACAATGAGCAGTTCTTC. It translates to CASSQPGPTGGKSSYNEQFF.

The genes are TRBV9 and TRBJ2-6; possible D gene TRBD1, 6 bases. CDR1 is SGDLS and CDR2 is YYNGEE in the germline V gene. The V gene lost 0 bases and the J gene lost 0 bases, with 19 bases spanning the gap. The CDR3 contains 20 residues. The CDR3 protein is CASSVDKGSDRTSGANVLTF. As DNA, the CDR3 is TGTGCCAGCAGCGTAGACAAGGGATCCGACAGGACCTCTGGGGCCAACGTCCTGACTTTC.

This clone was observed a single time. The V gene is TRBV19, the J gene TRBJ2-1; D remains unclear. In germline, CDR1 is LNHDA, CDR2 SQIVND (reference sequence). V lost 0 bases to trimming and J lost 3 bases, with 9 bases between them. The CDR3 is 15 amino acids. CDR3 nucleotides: TGTGCCAGTAGTATAGACGAAGGCGACTACAATGAGCAGTTCTTC. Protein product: CASSIDEGDYNEQFF.

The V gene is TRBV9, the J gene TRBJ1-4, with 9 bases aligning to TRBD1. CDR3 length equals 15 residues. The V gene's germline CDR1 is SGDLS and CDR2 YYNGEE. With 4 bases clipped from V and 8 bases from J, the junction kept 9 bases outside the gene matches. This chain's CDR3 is CASSKAGTGIEKLFF. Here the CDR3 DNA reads TGTGCCAGCAGCAAGGCGGGGACAGGGATAGAAAAACTGTTTTTT.

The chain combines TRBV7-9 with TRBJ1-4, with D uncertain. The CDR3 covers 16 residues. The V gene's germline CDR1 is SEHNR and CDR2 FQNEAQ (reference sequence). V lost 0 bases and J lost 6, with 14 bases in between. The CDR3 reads CASSLAWEGTDEKLFF. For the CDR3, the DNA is TGTGCCAGCAGCTTAGCGTGGGAGGGCACGGATGAAAAACTGTTTTTT.

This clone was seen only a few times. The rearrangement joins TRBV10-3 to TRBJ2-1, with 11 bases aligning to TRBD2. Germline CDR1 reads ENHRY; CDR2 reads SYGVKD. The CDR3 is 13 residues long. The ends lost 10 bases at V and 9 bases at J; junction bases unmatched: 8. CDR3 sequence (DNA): TGTGCCACTACTACTAGCGGGAGTCCTGAGCAGTTCTTC. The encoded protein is CATTTSGSPEQFF.

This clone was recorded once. CDR3 sequence (DNA): TGTGCCAGCAGCTTAGGTCCGGAGGGCACCGGGGAGCTGTTTTTT. Encoded protein: CASSLGPEGTGELFF. V usage is TRBV7-6 and J usage is TRBJ2-2, with D perhaps TRBD2 (6 bases). Germline CDR1 SGHVS, CDR2 FNYEAQ. Deletions cut 1 base from V and 4 bases from J, with 10 bases between. The CDR3 is made up of 15 amino acids.

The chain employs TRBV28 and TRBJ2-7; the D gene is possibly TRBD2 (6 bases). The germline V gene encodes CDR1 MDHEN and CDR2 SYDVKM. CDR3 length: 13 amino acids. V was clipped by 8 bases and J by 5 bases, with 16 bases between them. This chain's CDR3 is CASYRGGVDEQYF. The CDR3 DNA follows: TGTGCCAGCTACCGTGGAGGGGTCGACGAGCAGTACTTC.

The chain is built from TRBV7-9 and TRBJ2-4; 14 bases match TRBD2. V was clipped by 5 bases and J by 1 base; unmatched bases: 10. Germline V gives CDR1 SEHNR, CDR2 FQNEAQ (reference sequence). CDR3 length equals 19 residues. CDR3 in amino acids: CASSQRLAGGSLAKNIQYF. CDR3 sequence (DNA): TGTGCCAGCAGCCAACGACTAGCGGGAGGGAGTTTGGCCAAAAACATTCAGTACTTC.

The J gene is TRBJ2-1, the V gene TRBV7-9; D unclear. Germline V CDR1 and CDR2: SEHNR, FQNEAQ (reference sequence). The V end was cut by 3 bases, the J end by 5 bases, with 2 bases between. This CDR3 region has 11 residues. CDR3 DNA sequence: TGTGCCAGCAGCTTGAACAATGAGCAGTTCTTC. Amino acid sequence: CASSLNNEQFF.

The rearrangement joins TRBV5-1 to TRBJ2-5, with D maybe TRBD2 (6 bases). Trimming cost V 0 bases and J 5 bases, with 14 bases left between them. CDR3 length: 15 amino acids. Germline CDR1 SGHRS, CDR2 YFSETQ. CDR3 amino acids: CASSLGGSSGETQYF. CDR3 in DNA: TGCGCCAGCAGCTTGGGAGGGAGTAGCGGCGAGACCCAGTACTTC.